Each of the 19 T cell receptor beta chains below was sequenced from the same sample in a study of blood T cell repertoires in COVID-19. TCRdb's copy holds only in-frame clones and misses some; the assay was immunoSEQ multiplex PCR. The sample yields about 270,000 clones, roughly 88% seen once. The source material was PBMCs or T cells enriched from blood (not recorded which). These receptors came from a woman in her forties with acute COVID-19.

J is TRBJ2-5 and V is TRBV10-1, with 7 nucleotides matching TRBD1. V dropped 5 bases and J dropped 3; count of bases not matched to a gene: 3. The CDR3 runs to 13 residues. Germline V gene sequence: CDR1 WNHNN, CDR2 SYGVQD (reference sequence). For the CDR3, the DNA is TGCGCCAGCAGTATTGGACAGGAAGAGACCCAGTACTTC. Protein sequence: CASSIGQEETQYF.

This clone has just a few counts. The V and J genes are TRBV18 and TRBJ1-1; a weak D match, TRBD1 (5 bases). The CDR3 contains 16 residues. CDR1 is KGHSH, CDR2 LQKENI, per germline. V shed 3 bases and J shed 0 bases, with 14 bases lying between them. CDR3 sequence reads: CASSPQRQPLNTEAFF. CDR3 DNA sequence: TGTGCCAGCTCACCGCAAAGACAGCCGCTGAACACTGAAGCTTTCTTT.

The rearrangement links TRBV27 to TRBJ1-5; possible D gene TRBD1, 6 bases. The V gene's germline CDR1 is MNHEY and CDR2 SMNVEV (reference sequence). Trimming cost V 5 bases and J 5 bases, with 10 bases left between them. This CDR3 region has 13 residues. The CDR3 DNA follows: TGTGCCAGCAGTCAGGGGTATGATCAGCCCCAGCATTTT. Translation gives CASSQGYDQPQHF.

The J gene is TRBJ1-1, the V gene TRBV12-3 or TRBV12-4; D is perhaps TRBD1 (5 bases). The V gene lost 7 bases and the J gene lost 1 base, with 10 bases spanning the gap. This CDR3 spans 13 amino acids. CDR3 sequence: CASTLTENTEAFF. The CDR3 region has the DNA TGTGCCAGCACTTTGACAGAGAACACTGAAGCTTTCTTT.

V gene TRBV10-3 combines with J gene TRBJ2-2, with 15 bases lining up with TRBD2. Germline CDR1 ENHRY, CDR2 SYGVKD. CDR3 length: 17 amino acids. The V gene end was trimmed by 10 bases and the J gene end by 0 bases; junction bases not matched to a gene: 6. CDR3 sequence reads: CATTGLAGGANTGELFF. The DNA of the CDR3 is TGTGCCACGACGGGACTAGCGGGAGGCGCGAACACCGGGGAGCTGTTTTTT.

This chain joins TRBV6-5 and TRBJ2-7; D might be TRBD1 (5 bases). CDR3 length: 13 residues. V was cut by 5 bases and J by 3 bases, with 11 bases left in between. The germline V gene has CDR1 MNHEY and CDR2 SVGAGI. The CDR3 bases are TGTGCCAGCAGTCTGGGGCCCAGCTACGAGCAGTACTTC. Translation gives CASSLGPSYEQYF.

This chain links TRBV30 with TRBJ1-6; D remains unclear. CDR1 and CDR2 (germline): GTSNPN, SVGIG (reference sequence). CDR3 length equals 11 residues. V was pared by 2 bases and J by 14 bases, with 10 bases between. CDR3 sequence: CAWSSPRTLHF. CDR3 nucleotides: TGTGCCTGGAGTTCCCCTAGGACCCTCCACTTT.

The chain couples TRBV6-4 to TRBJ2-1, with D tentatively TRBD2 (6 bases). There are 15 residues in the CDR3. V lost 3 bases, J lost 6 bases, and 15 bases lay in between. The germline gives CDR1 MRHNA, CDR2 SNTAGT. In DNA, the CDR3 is TGTGCCAGCAGTGAAATCAGGGCGGGGATCAATGAGCAGTTCTTC. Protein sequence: CASSEIRAGINEQFF.

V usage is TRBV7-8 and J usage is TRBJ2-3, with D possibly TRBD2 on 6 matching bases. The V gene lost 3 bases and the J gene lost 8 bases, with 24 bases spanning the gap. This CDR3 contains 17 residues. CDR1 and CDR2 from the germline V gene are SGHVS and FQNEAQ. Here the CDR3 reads CASSFPLAEGPNPTQYF. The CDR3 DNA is TGTGCCAGCAGCTTTCCACTAGCTGAGGGACCAAACCCTACGCAGTATTTT.

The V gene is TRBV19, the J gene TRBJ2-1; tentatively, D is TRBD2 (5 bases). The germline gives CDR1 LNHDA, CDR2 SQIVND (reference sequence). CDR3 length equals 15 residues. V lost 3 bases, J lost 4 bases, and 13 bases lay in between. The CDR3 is CASSIHLAAYNEQFF. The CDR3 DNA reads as TGTGCCAGTAGTATCCACCTAGCTGCATACAATGAGCAGTTCTTC.

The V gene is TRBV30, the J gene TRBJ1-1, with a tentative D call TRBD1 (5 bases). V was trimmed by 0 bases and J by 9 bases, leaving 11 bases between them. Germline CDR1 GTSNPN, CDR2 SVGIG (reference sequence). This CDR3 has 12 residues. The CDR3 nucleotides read TGTGCCTGGAGTGTACTTAGACAGCAAGCTTTCTTT. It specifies CAWSVLRQQAFF. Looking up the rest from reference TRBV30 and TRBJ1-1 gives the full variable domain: SQTIHQWPATLVQPVGSPLSLECTVEGTSNPNLYWYRQAAGRGLQLLFYSVGIGQISSEVPQNLSASRPQDRQFILSSKKLLLSDSGFYLCAWSVLRQQAFFGQGTRLTVV.

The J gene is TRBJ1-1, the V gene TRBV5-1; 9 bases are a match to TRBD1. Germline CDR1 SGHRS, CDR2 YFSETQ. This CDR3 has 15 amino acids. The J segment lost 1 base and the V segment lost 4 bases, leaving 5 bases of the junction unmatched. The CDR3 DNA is TGCGCCAGCAGCCTAGGGGACAGGGAGAACACTGAAGCTTTCTTT. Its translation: CASSLGDRENTEAFF.

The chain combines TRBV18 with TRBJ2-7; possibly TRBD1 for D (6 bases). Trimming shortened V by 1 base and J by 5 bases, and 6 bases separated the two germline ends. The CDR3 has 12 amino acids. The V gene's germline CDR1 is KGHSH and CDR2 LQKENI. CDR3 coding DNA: TGTGCCAGCTCACCACAGGGGGACGAGCAGTACGTC. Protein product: CASSPQGDEQYV.

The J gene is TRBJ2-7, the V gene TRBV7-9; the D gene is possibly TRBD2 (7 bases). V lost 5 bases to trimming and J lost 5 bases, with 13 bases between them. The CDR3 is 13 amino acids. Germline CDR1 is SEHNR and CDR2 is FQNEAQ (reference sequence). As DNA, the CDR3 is TGTGCCAGCAGCCGGGGGGCTATCGACGAGCAGTACGTC. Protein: CASSRGAIDEQYV.

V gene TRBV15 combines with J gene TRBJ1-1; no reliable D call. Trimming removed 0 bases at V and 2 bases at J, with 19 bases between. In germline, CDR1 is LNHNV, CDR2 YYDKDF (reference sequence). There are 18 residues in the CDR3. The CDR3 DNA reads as TGTGCCACCAGCAGAGATCCTATGGACTACCTGGGAAACACTGAAGCTTTCTTT. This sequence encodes CATSRDPMDYLGNTEAFF.

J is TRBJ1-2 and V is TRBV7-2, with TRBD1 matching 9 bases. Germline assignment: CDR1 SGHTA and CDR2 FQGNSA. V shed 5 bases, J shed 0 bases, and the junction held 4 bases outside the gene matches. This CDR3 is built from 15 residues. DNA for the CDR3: TGTGCCAGCAGCCTGACAGGGGGAGCTAACTATGGCTACACCTTC. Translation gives CASSLTGGANYGYTF.

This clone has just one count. The CDR3 DNA reads as TGTGCCACCAGTGACTCGGACAGCCGAGAGACCCAGTACTTC. Protein: CATSDSDSRETQYF. The V gene is TRBV24-1, the J gene TRBJ2-5; the D gene is possibly TRBD1 (6 bases). The CDR3 has 14 residues. The V and J ends lost 4 bases and 4 bases respectively, with 12 bases between them. CDR1 and CDR2 from the germline V gene are KGHDR and SFDVKD.

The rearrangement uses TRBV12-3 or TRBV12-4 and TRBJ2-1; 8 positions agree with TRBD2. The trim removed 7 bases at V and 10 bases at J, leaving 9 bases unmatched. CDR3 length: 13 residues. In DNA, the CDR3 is TGTGCCAGCAACCTTGTCGGGGGGGGAGAGCAGTTCTTC. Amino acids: CASNLVGGGEQFF.

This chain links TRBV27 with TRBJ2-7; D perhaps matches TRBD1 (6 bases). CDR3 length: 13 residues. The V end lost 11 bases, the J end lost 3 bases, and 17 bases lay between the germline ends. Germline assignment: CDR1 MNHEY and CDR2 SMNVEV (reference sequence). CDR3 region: CAGFLTGFYEQYF. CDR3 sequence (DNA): TGTGCCGGTTTTCTCACAGGGTTCTACGAGCAGTACTTC.